This section outlines one T cell receptor (beta chain) sequence together with its context. Isolated PBMCs totaled at least 6 million in each sample. The data belong to a study of blood T cells in healthy people across ages. CDR3 length equals 14 residues. Germline CDR1 is WNHNN and CDR2 is SYGVQD (reference sequence). V shed 2 bases and J 8 bases; nucleotides not matched to a gene: 3. A sample-barcoded 5' primer and a J-beta primer mix were used in a second PCR of roughly 7 to 11 cycles. TCRdb independently ran MiXCR on the 5' RACE reads; one entry per CDR3 protein. The data hold 1.5 million or so distinct CDR3 sequences, with around two fifths observed a single time.

Sequenced material: blood. The genes are TRBV10-1 and TRBJ2-1, with TRBD1 matching 10 bases. The sequence derives from a woman in her late teens or twenties in good health. Written as DNA, the CDR3 is TGCGCCAGCAGTGAGGGACAGGGGGTCTATGAGCAGTTCTTC. Protein product: CASSEGQGVYEQFF.